The clone carrying this T cell receptor (beta chain) occurred many times. With iRepertoire HTBI primers and Arm-PCR of CDR3 regions, TCR beta libraries were built. MiXCR, run by TCRdb on the multiplex PCR reads, gives a single entry per CDR3 protein. Among approximately 470,000 distinct CDR3 sequences listed, roughly 15% were seen once. These data belong to a study of regulatory T cells in long-lasting Graves disease. Time point defined: newly diagnosed GD, antithyroid drugs for less than 3 months. PBMC-extracted RNA yielded the TCR library. These records were also assigned to another study, of T cells in Graves' hyperthyroidism and ophthalmopathy.

The sample here was peripheral blood mononuclear cells (PBMCs), taken at new diagnosis, from a patient treated with antithyroid drugs. The clonotype originates from a man aged 40-49 years with Graves disease.

CDR3 loop: CASSQYSGRMGYEQFF. DNA of the CDR3: TGTGCCAGCAGCCAGTATAGCGGGAGAATGGGGTATGAGCAGTTCTTC. V is TRBV5-5 and J is TRBJ2-1, with TRBD2 matching over 9 bases. Germline assignment: CDR1 SGHKS and CDR2 YYEKEE (reference sequence). With V trimmed by 4 bases and J by 8 bases, 13 bases remained unmatched. This CDR3 has 16 residues.